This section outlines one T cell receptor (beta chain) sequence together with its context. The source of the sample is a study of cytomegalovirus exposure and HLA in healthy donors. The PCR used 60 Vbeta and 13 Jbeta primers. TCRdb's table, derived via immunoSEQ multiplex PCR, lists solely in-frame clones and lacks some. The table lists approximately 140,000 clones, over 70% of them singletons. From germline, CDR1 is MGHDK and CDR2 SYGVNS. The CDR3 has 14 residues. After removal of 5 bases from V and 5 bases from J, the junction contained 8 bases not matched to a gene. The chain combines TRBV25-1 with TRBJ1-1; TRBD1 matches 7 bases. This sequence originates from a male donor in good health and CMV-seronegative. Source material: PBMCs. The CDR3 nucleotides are TGTGCCAGCAGTTTTACAGGGGACGGGACTGAAGCTTTCTTT. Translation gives CASSFTGDGTEAFF.